A single sample gave rise to the 5 T cell receptor beta chains below, sequenced in a study of blood T cell repertoires in COVID-19. The method was immunoSEQ multiplex PCR; TCRdb's version includes in-frame clones alone and lacks a portion of them. There are 90,000 to 120,000 clones in the sample; more than 80% occur only once, and 20% to 30% lies in the top ten. Sample: peripheral blood. All receptors come from a man aged 60-69 years with acute or convalescent COVID-19.

V gene TRBV29-1 combines with J gene TRBJ2-1, with D possibly TRBD2 on 5 matching bases. Germline V gene sequence: CDR1 SQVTM, CDR2 ANQGSEA. V lost 3 bases to trimming and J lost 15 bases, with 21 bases between them. The CDR3 is made up of 13 amino acids. The CDR3, as DNA: TGCAGCGTTGAGCCCTCCATTGGAGGACCGCGGTTCTTC. Its translation: CSVEPSIGGPRFF.

The rearrangement links TRBV18 to TRBJ2-1, with unresolved D. Germline V CDR1 and CDR2: KGHSH, LQKENI. Deletions cut 4 bases from V and 8 bases from J, with 27 bases between. The CDR3 is 18 amino acids. CDR3 sequence (DNA): TGTGCCAGCTCACTCTGGTTGGAAGGTTCTAGTACGATCGATGAGCAGTTCTTC. It specifies CASSLWLEGSSTIDEQFF.

The chain links TRBV19 to TRBJ2-3, with D perhaps matching TRBD1 (5 bases). CDR1 and CDR2 (germline): LNHDA, SQIVND (reference sequence). This CDR3 has 13 amino acids. Trimming left V 7 bases short and J 4 bases short, with 12 bases between. The CDR3 sequence: CASTHRPADTQYF. CDR3 coding DNA: TGTGCCAGTACGCACAGGCCAGCAGATACGCAGTATTTT.

The chain uses TRBV18 and TRBJ2-7; a weak D match, TRBD1 (5 bases). With 0 bases removed from V and 6 bases from J, the gap between germline ends came to 9 bases. The length of the CDR3 is 13 residues. The germline gives CDR1 KGHSH, CDR2 LQKENI. CDR3 DNA: TGTGCCAGCTCACCACCTACAGGATTCGAGCAGTACTTC. It codes for CASSPPTGFEQYF. Based on the CDR3 plus reference TRBV18 and TRBJ2-7, the full variable domain is NAGVMQNPRHLVRRRGQEARLRCSPMKGHSHVYWYRQLPEEGLKFMVYLQKENIIDESGMPKERFSAEFPKEGPSILRIQQVVRGDSAAYFCASSPPTGFEQYFGPGTRLTVT.

This chain links TRBV19 with TRBJ2-3; 8 bases fit TRBD2. The CDR3 totals 14 residues. V gave up 7 bases and J gave up 2 bases; unmatched junction bases: 5. In germline, CDR1 is LNHDA, CDR2 SQIVND (reference sequence). The CDR3 protein is CASNSGGHTDTQYF. The CDR3 DNA is TGTGCCAGTAACAGCGGGGGCCACACAGATACGCAGTATTTT.